These 3 T cell receptor beta chains originate from one sample sequenced in a study of blood T cell repertoires in COVID-19. The repertoire was sequenced with immunoSEQ multiplex PCR; TCRdb's copy has only in-frame clones and lacks some. The repertoire includes approximately 140,000 clones, approximately 80% of them detected once, and approximately 13% sits in the top ten. The sample comprised peripheral blood. The receptors shown here come from a man aged 55 to 70 with active or convalescent COVID-19.

The chain has TRBV7-6 and TRBJ2-5, with 7 bases aligning to TRBD2. Germline values: CDR1 SGHVS, CDR2 FNYEAQ. The CDR3 loop spans 14 amino acids. Unmatched junction bases numbered 5, after V lost 3 bases and J lost 4 bases. The CDR3 bases are TGTGCCAGCAGCTTGGCGGGAGAGGGAGAGACCCAGTACTTC. Protein product: CASSLAGEGETQYF.

This rearrangement joins TRBV19 to TRBJ1-3; weak D call: TRBD1 (5 bases). The CDR3 is made up of 15 amino acids. Trimming left V 4 bases short and J 4 bases short, with 14 bases between. In germline, CDR1 is LNHDA, CDR2 SQIVND (reference sequence). The CDR3 here is CASSKTGTLGNTIYF. The CDR3 region has the DNA TGTGCCAGTAGTAAAACCGGGACTCTCGGAAACACCATATATTTT.

This chain connects TRBV7-6 to TRBJ2-1, with D possibly being TRBD2 (7 bases). The ends were cut back, 2 bases at V and 8 bases at J, with 16 bases in the middle. This CDR3 is built from 15 residues. Germline V gives CDR1 SGHVS, CDR2 FNYEAQ. As DNA, the CDR3 is TGTGCCAGCAGCTTATTACGTGGGGGGGGCGATGAGCAGTTCTTC. It is translated as CASSLLRGGGDEQFF. The complete variable domain, with remaining parts taken from reference TRBV7-6 and TRBJ2-1, reads GAGVSQSPRYKVTKRGQDVALRCDPISGHVSLYWYRQALGQGPEFLTYFNYEAQQDKSGLPNDRFSAERPEGSISTLTIQRTEQRDSAMYRCASSLLRGGGDEQFFGPGTRLTVL.